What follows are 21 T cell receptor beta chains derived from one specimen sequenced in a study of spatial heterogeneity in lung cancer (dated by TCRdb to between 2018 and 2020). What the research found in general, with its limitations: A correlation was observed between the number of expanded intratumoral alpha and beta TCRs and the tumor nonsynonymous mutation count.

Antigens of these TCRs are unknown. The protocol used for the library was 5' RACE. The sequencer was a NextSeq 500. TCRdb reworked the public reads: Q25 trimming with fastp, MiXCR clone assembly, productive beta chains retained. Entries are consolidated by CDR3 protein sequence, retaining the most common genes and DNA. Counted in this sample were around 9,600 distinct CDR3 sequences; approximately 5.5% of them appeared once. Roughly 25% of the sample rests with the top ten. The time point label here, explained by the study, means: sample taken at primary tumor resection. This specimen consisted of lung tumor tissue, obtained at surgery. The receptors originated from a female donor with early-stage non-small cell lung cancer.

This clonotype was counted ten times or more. CDR3 sequence: CASSLEAPSLVGTNNYGYTF. The CDR3 coding sequence is TGTGCCAGCAGCTTAGAAGCCCCTTCTCTCGTTGGGACCAATAACTATGGCTACACCTTC. The chain carries TRBV11-2 and TRBJ1-2, with D possibly matching TRBD1 (5 bases). With 0 bases removed from V and 1 base from J, the gap between germline ends came to 24 bases. Looked up from germline, CDR1 is SGHAT and CDR2 is FQNNGV. CDR3 length: 20 amino acids.

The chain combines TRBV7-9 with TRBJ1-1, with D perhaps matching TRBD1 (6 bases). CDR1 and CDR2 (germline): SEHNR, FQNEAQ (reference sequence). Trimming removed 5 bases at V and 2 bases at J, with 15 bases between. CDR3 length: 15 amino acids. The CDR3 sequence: CASSRKGQANTEAFF. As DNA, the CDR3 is TGTGCCAGCAGCAGAAAGGGACAAGCAAACACTGAAGCTTTCTTT.

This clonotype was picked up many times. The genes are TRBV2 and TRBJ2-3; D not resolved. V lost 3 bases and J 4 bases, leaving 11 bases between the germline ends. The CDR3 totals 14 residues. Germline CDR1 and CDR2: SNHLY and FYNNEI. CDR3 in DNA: TGTGCCAGCAGTGATTCGATAGGTGCAGATACGCAGTATTTT. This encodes CASSDSIGADTQYF.

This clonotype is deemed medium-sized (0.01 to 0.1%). CDR3 residues: CASSQDGGSSSYEQYF. The CDR3 DNA is TGTGCCAGCAGCCAAGATGGGGGGTCCAGCTCCTACGAGCAGTACTTC. The chain couples TRBV3-1 to TRBJ2-7, with D maybe TRBD2 (6 bases). Trimming removed 0 bases from V and 0 bases from J, with 12 bases in between. CDR1 and CDR2 from the germline V gene are LGHDT and YNNKEL (reference sequence). This CDR3 has 16 amino acids.

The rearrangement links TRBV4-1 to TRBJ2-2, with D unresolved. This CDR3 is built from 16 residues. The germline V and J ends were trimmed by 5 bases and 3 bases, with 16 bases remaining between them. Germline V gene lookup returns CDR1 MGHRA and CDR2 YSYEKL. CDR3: CASSVDWLEDTGELFF. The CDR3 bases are TGCGCCAGCAGCGTTGATTGGCTAGAGGACACCGGGGAGCTGTTTTTT.

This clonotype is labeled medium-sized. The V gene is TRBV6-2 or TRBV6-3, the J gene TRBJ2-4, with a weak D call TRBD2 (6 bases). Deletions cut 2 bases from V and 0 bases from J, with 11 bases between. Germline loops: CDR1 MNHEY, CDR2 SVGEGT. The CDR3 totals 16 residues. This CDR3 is CASSYRSGLAKNIQYF. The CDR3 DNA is TGTGCCAGCAGTTACCGTAGCGGTCTAGCCAAAAACATTCAGTACTTC.

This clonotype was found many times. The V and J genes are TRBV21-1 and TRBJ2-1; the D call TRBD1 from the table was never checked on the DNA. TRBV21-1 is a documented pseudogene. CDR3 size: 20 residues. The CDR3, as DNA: TGTGCCAGCAGCAAAGATTGGGGGAAAACACAGGGTCCCCTATACAATGAGCAGTTCTTC. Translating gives CASSKDWGKTQGPLYNEQFF.

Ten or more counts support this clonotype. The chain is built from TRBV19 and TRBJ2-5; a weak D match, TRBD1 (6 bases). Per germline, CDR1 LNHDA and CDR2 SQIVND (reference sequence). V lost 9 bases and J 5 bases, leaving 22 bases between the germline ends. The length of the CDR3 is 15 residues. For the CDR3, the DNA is TGTGCCAGCCGCGGAGTCGGGACACAGGCTGAGACCCAGTACTTC. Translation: CASRGVGTQAETQYF.

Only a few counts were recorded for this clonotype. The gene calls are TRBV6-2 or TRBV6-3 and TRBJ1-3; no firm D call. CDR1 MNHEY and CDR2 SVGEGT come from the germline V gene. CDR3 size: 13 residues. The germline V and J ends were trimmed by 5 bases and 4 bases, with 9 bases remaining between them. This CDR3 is CASSRTAGNTIYF. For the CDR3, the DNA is TGTGCCAGCAGTCGGACGGCCGGAAACACCATATATTTT.

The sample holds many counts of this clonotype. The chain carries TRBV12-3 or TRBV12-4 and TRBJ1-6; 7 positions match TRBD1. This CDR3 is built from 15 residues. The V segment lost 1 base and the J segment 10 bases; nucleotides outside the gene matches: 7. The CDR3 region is CASSLGQGFRSPLHF. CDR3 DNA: TGTGCCAGCAGTTTAGGACAGGGATTTAGGTCACCCCTCCACTTT.

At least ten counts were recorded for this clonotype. The CDR3 protein is CASSLDLAARDTQYF. CDR3 DNA sequence: TGTGCCAGCAGCTTAGATCTAGCGGCGCGAGATACGCAGTATTTT. This sequence joins TRBV11-2 and TRBJ2-3; 7 nucleotides line up with TRBD2. Germline CDR1 and CDR2: SGHAT and FQNNGV. The CDR3 runs to 15 residues. V was pared by 0 bases and J by 5 bases, with 5 bases of the junction left unmatched. The full variable domain, rest sourced from reference TRBV11-2 and TRBJ2-3, is EAGVAQSPRYKIIEKRQSVAFWCNPISGHATLYWYQQILGQGPKLLIQFQNNGVVDDSQLPKDRFSAERLKGVDSTLKIQPAKLEDSAVYLCASSLDLAARDTQYFGPGTRLTVL.

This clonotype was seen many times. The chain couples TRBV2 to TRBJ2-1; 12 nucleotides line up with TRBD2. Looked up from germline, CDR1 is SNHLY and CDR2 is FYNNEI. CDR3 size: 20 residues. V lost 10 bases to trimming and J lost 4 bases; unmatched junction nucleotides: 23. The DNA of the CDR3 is TGTGCCAACCGGAAAAGTCGGACTAGCGGGGCTCTAACTCTATACAATGAGCAGTTCTTC. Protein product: CANRKSRTSGALTLYNEQFF.

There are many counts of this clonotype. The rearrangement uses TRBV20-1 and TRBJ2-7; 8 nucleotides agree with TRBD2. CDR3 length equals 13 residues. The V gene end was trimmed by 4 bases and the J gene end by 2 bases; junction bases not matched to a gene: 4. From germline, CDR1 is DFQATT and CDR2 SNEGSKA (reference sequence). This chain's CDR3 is CSAKREPAYEQYF. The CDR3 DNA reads TGCAGTGCTAAGCGGGAGCCAGCCTACGAGCAGTACTTC.

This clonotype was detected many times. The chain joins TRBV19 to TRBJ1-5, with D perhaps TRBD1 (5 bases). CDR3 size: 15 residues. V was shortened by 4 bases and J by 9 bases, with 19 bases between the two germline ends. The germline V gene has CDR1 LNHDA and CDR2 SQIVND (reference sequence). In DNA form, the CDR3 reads TGTGCCAGTAGTACGACCCTCGGATCCGGGGGGCCCCAGCATTTT. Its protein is CASSTTLGSGGPQHF.

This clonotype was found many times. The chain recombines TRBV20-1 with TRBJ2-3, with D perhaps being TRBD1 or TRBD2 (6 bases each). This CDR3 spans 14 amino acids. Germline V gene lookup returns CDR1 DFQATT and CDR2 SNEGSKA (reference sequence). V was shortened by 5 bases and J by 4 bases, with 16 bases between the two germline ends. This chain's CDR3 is CSAWGAGLADTQYF. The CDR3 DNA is TGCAGTGCTTGGGGGGCAGGGTTGGCAGATACGCAGTATTTT.

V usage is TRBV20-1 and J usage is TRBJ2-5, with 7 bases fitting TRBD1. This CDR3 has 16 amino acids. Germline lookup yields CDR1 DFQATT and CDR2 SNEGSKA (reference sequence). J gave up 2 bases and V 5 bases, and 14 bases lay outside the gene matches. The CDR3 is CSADTRGSRGQETQYF. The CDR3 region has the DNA TGCAGTGCTGATACCAGGGGAAGCAGGGGGCAAGAGACCCAGTACTTC.

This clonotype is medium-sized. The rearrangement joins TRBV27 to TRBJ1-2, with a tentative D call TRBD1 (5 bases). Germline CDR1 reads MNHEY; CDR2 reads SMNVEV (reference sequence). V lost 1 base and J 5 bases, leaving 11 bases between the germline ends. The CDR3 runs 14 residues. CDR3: CASSLWGTAYGYTF. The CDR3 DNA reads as TGTGCCAGCAGTTTATGGGGGACGGCTTATGGCTACACCTTC.

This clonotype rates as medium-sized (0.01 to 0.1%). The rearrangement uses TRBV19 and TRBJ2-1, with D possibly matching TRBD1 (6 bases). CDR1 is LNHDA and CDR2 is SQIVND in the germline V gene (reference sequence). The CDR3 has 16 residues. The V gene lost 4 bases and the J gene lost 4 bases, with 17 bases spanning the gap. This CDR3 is CASSNPAGVGYNEQFF. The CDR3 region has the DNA TGTGCCAGTAGTAACCCAGCAGGGGTAGGGTACAATGAGCAGTTCTTC.

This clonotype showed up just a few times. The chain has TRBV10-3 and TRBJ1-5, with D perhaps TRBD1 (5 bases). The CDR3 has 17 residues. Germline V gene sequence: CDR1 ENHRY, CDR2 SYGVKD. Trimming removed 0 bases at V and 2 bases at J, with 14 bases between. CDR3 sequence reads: CAISESSSQGGNQPQHF. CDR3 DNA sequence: TGTGCCATCAGTGAGTCGTCGTCGCAGGGAGGCAATCAGCCCCAGCATTTT.

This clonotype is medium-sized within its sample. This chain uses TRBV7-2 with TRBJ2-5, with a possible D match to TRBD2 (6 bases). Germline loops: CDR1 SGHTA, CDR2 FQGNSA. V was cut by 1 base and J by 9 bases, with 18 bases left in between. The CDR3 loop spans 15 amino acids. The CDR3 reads CASSLDQGLAWSQYF. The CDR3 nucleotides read TGTGCCAGCAGCTTAGACCAAGGCCTAGCGTGGTCCCAGTACTTC.

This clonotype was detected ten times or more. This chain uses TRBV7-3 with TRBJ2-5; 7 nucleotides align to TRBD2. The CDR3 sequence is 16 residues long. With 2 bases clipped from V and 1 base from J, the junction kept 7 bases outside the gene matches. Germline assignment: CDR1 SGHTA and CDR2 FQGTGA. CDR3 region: CASSLFSSGSQETQYF. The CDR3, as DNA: TGTGCCAGCAGCTTATTCTCTAGCGGATCCCAAGAGACCCAGTACTTC.